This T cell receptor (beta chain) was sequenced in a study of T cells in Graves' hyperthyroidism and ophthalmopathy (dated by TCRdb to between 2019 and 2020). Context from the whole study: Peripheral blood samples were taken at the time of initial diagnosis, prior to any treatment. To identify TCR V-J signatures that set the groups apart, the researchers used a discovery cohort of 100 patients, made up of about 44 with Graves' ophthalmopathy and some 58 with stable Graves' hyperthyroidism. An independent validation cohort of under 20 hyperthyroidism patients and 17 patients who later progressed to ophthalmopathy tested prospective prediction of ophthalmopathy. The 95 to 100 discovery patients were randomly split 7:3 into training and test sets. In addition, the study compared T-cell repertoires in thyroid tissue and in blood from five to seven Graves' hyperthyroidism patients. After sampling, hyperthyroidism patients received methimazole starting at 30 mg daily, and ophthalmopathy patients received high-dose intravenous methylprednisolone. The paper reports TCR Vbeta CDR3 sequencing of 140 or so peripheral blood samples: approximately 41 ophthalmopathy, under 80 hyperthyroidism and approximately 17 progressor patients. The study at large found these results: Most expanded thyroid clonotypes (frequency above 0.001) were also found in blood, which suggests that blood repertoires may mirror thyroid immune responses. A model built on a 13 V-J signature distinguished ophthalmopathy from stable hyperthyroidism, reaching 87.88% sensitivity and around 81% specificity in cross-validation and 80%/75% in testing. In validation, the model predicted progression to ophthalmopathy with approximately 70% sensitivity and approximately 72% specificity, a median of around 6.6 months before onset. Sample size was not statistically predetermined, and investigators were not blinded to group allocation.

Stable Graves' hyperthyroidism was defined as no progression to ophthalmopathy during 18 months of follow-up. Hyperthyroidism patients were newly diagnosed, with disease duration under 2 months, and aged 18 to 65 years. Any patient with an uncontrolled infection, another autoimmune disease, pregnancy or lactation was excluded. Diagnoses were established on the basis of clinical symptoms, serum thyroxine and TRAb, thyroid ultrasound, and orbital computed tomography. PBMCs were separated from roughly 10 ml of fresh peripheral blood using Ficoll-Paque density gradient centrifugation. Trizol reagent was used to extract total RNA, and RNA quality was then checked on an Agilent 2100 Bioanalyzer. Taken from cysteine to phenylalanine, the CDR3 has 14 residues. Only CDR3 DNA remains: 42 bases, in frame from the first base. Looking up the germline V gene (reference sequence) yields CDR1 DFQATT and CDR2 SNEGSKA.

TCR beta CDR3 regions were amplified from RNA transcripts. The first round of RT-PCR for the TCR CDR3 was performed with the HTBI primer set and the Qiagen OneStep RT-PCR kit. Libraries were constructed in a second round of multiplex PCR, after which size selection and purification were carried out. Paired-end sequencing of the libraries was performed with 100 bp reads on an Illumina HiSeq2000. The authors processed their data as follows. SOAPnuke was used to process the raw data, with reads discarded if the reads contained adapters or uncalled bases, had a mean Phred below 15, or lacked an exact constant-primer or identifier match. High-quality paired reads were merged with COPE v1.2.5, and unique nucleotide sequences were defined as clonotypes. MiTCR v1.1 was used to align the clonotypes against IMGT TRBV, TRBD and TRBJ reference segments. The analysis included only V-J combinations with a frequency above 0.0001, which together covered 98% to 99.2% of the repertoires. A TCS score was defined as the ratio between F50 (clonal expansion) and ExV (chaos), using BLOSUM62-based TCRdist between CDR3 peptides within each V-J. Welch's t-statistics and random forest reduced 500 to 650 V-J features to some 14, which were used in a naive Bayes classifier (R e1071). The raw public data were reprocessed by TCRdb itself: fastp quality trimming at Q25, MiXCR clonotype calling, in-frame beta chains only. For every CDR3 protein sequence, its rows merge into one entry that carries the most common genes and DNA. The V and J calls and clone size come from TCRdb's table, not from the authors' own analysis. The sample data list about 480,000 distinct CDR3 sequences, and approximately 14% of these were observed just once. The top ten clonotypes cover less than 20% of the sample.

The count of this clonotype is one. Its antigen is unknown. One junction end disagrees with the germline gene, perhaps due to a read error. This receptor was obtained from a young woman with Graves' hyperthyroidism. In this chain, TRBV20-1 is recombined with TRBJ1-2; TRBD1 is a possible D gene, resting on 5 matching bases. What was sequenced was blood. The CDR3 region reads CGASGTGGTYGYTF. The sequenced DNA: TGCGGTGCTAGCGGGACGGGGGGAACCTATGGCTACACCTTC.